The 11 T cell receptor beta chains reported below all come from one sample, sequenced in a study of blood T cells in healthy people across ages. For the second PCR, which ran for about 7 to 11 cycles, a sample-barcoded 5' primer and a J-beta primer mix were used. MiXCR was run by TCRdb on the 5' RACE reads, yielding one entry per CDR3 protein. The sample includes some 1.5 million distinct CDR3 sequences, roughly 30% of them seen just once. Sequences were obtained from blood. The receptors originated from a woman under 40 in good health.

This clonotype was counted between two and nine times. The V call is TRBV25-1, the J call TRBJ2-7; 9 bases map to TRBD1. Germline loops: CDR1 MGHDK, CDR2 SYGVNS. The V and J ends lost 6 bases and 5 bases, in that order; junction bases with no gene match: 11. This CDR3 comprises 15 residues. The CDR3 DNA sequence: TGTGCCAGCAGCCCTACCGGGACAGGGCTTCACGAGCAGTACTTC. This codes for CASSPTGTGLHEQYF.

Notes on this clonotype: A much more abundant neighbour one base away suggests this may be a read error. The CDR3 carries no conserved terminal phenylalanine or tryptophan, so it likely arises from a read error. The CDR3 protein is CAISEAGATDTQYL. The DNA of the CDR3 is TGTGCCATCAGTGAGGCGGGAGCAACAGATACGCAGTATCTT. V gene TRBV10-3 combines with J gene TRBJ2-3, with TRBD2 matching 7 bases. V gave up 2 bases and J gave up 3 bases; unmatched junction bases: 2. CDR1 is ENHRY, CDR2 SYGVKD, per germline. This CDR3 is built from 14 residues.

The chain is built from TRBV10-2 and TRBJ2-1; 13 nucleotides match TRBD2. The germline V gene encodes CDR1 WSHSY and CDR2 SAAADI. The CDR3 spans 16 residues. V lost 8 bases and J lost 7; bases outside the gene matches: 11. The DNA for the CDR3 is TGCGCCAGCTCGAACCTTACTAGCGGGAGGGCAAATGAGCAGTTCTTC. Its protein is CASSNLTSGRANEQFF.

This clonotype was seen repeatedly, ten times or more. The CDR3 DNA follows: TGCAGTGCTAGCGGTGGTTCTCAAACAAAGCAGTTCTTC. It specifies CSASGGSQTKQFF. The chain links TRBV20-1 to TRBJ2-1; unclear D gene. Germline-derived CDR1 and CDR2 are DFQATT and SNEGSKA (reference sequence). V dropped 3 bases and J dropped 11 bases, with 17 bases sitting between them. CDR3 size: 13 residues.

This clonotype was detected many times. The J gene is TRBJ2-7, the V gene TRBV7-2; TRBD2 aligns across 7 bases. Germline values: CDR1 SGHTA, CDR2 FQGNSA. The CDR3 is made up of 15 amino acids. The V segment lost 0 bases and the J segment 4 bases; nucleotides outside the gene matches: 6. Written as DNA, the CDR3 is TGTGCCAGCAGCTTAGCAGCGGGGCCCGGTTACGAGCAGTACTTC. Residues: CASSLAAGPGYEQYF.

The chain joins TRBV12-5 to TRBJ1-1; maybe TRBD1 (6 bases). Germline assignment: CDR1 LGHNT and CDR2 FRNRAP. The CDR3 totals 15 residues. The V and J ends lost 6 bases and 3 bases respectively, with 17 bases between them. The CDR3 region is CASGLTRGTDTEAFF. The DNA for the CDR3 is TGTGCTAGTGGACTTACTAGGGGGACGGACACTGAAGCTTTCTTT.

This clonotype was seen a handful of times. This chain connects TRBV7-9 to TRBJ2-5; D possibly matches TRBD1 or TRBD2 (5 bases each). V lost 8 bases, J lost 2 bases, and 12 bases lay in between. The CDR3 has 13 residues. Germline values: CDR1 SEHNR, CDR2 FQNEAQ (reference sequence). CDR3 sequence: CASVRGEQETQYF. In DNA, the CDR3 is TGTGCCAGCGTCCGAGGGGAACAAGAGACCCAGTACTTC.

This clonotype was detected only a few times. The rearrangement uses TRBV25-1 and TRBJ2-7; either TRBD1 or TRBD2 may fit D (5 bases each). This CDR3 comprises 13 residues. Germline lookup yields CDR1 MGHDK and CDR2 SYGVNS. V was trimmed by 3 bases and J by 5 bases, leaving 11 bases between them. The CDR3 here is CASSDGTYNEQYF. In nucleotides, the CDR3 is TGTGCCAGCAGTGACGGGACGTACAACGAGCAGTACTTC.

The V call is TRBV18, the J call TRBJ1-2; tentatively, D is TRBD1 (6 bases). This CDR3 contains 14 residues. From germline, CDR1 is KGHSH and CDR2 LQKENI. V lost 4 bases, J lost 7 bases, and 16 bases lay in between. The CDR3 sequence: CASSLSDSGSGYTF. Written as DNA, the CDR3 is TGTGCCAGCTCACTATCGGACAGTGGGTCTGGCTACACCTTC.

Note on this clonotype: A much larger clone differs by one base, so this may be a read error. The CDR3 nucleotides are TGCAGCGTTGAAGCCCCCGGAATCAGTGGGGAGACCCAGTTCTTC. Its protein is CSVEAPGISGETQFF. The chain couples TRBV29-1 to TRBJ2-1; possible D gene TRBD2, 5 bases. Trimming removed 1 base at V and 13 bases at J, with 23 bases between. Germline CDR1 reads SQVTM; CDR2 reads ANQGSEA. The CDR3 is 15 amino acids.

V usage is TRBV2 and J usage is TRBJ2-1, with TRBD2 matching 7 bases. Germline-derived CDR1 and CDR2 are SNHLY and FYNNEI. CDR3 size: 17 residues. The ends lost 4 bases at V and 0 bases at J; junction bases unmatched: 9. The CDR3 DNA follows: TGTGCCAGCAGTGCAATCTTAGCGGGCAGCTCCTACAATGAGCAGTTCTTC. Amino acid sequence: CASSAILAGSSYNEQFF.